Shown below are 23 T cell receptor beta chains from a single sample sequenced in a study of cytomegalovirus exposure and HLA in healthy donors. PCR primers comprised 60 Vbeta and 13 Jbeta primers. TCRdb's copy holds only in-frame clones and misses some; the assay was immunoSEQ multiplex PCR. The table records tens of thousands of clones, approximately 90% of them present only once. The sequenced sample was PBMCs. All receptors come from a man younger than 35 in good health and CMV-seronegative.

This chain joins TRBV7-6 and TRBJ2-4; weak D call: TRBD2 (6 bases). The CDR3 runs to 13 residues. Trimming shortened V by 9 bases and J by 8 bases, and 17 bases separated the two germline ends. CDR1 and CDR2 (germline): SGHVS, FNYEAQ. The CDR3 here is CASKTPGGDIQYF. CDR3 coding DNA: TGTGCCAGTAAAACGCCCGGGGGAGACATTCAGTACTTC.

The gene calls are TRBV19 and TRBJ2-1, with 9 bases lining up with TRBD2. V was clipped by 8 bases and J by 9 bases; unmatched bases: 8. The CDR3 is made up of 13 amino acids. CDR1 LNHDA and CDR2 SQIVND come from the germline V gene (reference sequence). The CDR3 reads CASGTSYDREQFF. CDR3 nucleotides: TGTGCCAGTGGGACTAGCTATGATCGTGAGCAGTTCTTC.

The chain uses TRBV5-1 and TRBJ1-2; no reliable D call. Trimming took off 4 bases at V and 4 bases at J, with 17 bases between the two ends. The CDR3 sequence is 15 residues long. Germline assignment: CDR1 SGHRS and CDR2 YFSETQ. CDR3 nucleotides: TGCGCCAGCAGCCTTTCGGCAGGCTCGACCTATGGCTACACCTTC. It is translated as CASSLSAGSTYGYTF. Based on the CDR3 plus reference TRBV5-1 and TRBJ1-2, the full variable domain is KAGVTQTPRYLIKTRGQQVTLSCSPISGHRSVSWYQQTPGQGLQFLFEYFSETQRNKGNFPGRFSGRQFSNSRSEMNVSTLELGDSALYLCASSLSAGSTYGYTFGSGTRLTVV.

The chain carries TRBV27 and TRBJ1-6; 7 bases line up with TRBD1. Germline V lookup: CDR1 MNHEY, CDR2 SMNVEV (reference sequence). This CDR3 has 20 residues. J lost 3 bases, V lost 5 bases, and 19 bases had no gene match. This chain's CDR3 is CASSPLGQVRGYFYNSPLHF. The DNA for the CDR3 is TGTGCCAGCAGTCCCCTCGGACAGGTTAGGGGGTATTTCTATAATTCACCCCTCCACTTT.

This clone was detected only a few times. This chain uses TRBV18 with TRBJ1-4; D call uncertain. Deletions cut 3 bases from V and 4 bases from J, with 3 bases between. The CDR3 consists of 12 residues. CDR1 and CDR2 (germline): KGHSH, LQKENI. The CDR3 DNA follows: TGTGCCAGCTCACCTCTTAATGAAAAACTGTTTTTT. Its protein product is CASSPLNEKLFF.

The chain recombines TRBV11-2 with TRBJ1-3, with TRBD1 as a possible D gene (6 bases). Germline loops: CDR1 SGHAT, CDR2 FQNNGV. The CDR3 runs to 15 residues. V lost 5 bases and J 0 bases, leaving 11 bases between the germline ends. CDR3 in amino acids: CASSQTQGSGNTIYF. CDR3 nucleotides: TGTGCCAGCAGCCAAACACAGGGCTCTGGAAACACCATATATTTT. The variable domain in full, with the rest retrieved from reference TRBV11-2 and TRBJ1-3, is EAGVAQSPRYKIIEKRQSVAFWCNPISGHATLYWYQQILGQGPKLLIQFQNNGVVDDSQLPKDRFSAERLKGVDSTLKIQPAKLEDSAVYLCASSQTQGSGNTIYFGEGSWLTVV.

The rearrangement joins TRBV4-3 to TRBJ2-1, with D possibly matching TRBD2 (5 bases). V was shortened by 1 base and J by 7 bases, with 17 bases between the two germline ends. From germline, CDR1 is LGHNA and CDR2 YSLEER. This CDR3 has 16 residues. CDR3: CASSQVLSLAGNEQFF. Written as DNA, the CDR3 is TGCGCCAGCAGCCAAGTTTTAAGTCTAGCCGGAAATGAGCAGTTCTTC.

This clone appeared a single time. The chain couples TRBV18 to TRBJ1-1; TRBD1 matches 7 bases. Germline V gene lookup returns CDR1 KGHSH and CDR2 LQKENI. There are 14 residues in the CDR3. Unmatched junction bases numbered 4, after V lost 6 bases and J lost 0 bases. The CDR3 nucleotides read TGTGCCAGCTCCCCCGGGACAGTGAACACTGAAGCTTTCTTT. Its protein product is CASSPGTVNTEAFF.

The chain joins TRBV30 to TRBJ2-1; the D gene is possibly TRBD2 (6 bases). Germline lookup yields CDR1 GTSNPN and CDR2 SVGIG (reference sequence). The CDR3 spans 15 residues. Trimming took off 3 bases at V and 3 bases at J, with 15 bases between the two ends. CDR3 sequence reads: CAWRSRDWGYNEQFF. The CDR3 DNA sequence: TGTGCCTGGAGGTCCCGGGACTGGGGCTACAATGAGCAGTTCTTC.

The chain has TRBV30 and TRBJ1-2; 9 bases are shared with TRBD1. Trimming removed 0 bases from V and 3 bases from J; junction bases left unmatched: 5. Germline loops: CDR1 GTSNPN, CDR2 SVGIG (reference sequence). This CDR3 has 15 amino acids. DNA of the CDR3: TGTGCCTGGAGTGTACAGGGGGCCCGGGACTATGGCTACACCTTC. This translates into CAWSVQGARDYGYTF.

This clone was detected a few times. The rearrangement links TRBV28 to TRBJ1-5; D call uncertain. CDR1 and CDR2 (germline): MDHEN, SYDVKM. The CDR3 sequence is 14 residues long. Trimming took 2 bases from V and 1 from J, leaving 6 bases between them. The DNA for the CDR3 is TGTGCCAGCAGTTTACCCGGGAGCAATCAGCCCCAGCATTTT. Amino acids: CASSLPGSNQPQHF.

The rearrangement links TRBV6-1 to TRBJ2-7, with D possibly matching TRBD1 (5 bases). The CDR3 contains 13 residues. V lost 4 bases and J lost 3, with 10 bases in between. Germline CDR1 reads MNHNS; CDR2 reads SASEGT. The chain's CDR3 is CASSVIDSYEQYF. The CDR3 region has the DNA TGTGCCAGCAGTGTAATAGACAGCTACGAGCAGTACTTC.

The chain couples TRBV19 to TRBJ1-3; D gene ambiguous. V was pared by 8 bases and J by 0 bases, with 11 bases between. CDR3 size: 14 residues. Per the germline V gene, CDR1 is LNHDA and CDR2 is SQIVND (reference sequence). The CDR3 DNA reads as TGTGCCAGTCGTGAACAGAGCTCTGGAAACACCATATATTTT. It is translated as CASREQSSGNTIYF.

The chain links TRBV27 to TRBJ2-1; 7 nucleotides align to TRBD2. This CDR3 spans 16 amino acids. Germline CDR1 and CDR2: MNHEY and SMNVEV (reference sequence). Losses at the gene ends were 6 bases for V and 4 bases for J; bases not matched to a gene: 12. The CDR3 DNA follows: TGTGCCAGCAGCCTAGCCGCGGGAGAGCGTTACAATGAGCAGTTCTTC. Encoded protein: CASSLAAGERYNEQFF.

This chain uses TRBV7-2 with TRBJ2-7, with 9 bases identical to TRBD2. The junction had 16 bases not matched to a gene; V was cut back by 1 base and J by 6 bases. CDR1 is SGHTA, CDR2 FQGNSA, per germline. CDR3 length equals 18 residues. The DNA of the CDR3 is TGTGCCAGCAGCTTAGTCCGGATTCAAGCGGGAGGACCTAGCGAGCAGTACTTC. Its translation: CASSLVRIQAGGPSEQYF.

The chain joins TRBV10-3 to TRBJ2-5; 7 bases align to TRBD1. V lost 4 bases, J lost 5 bases, and 7 bases stayed unmatched. This CDR3 region has 14 residues. Looked up from germline, CDR1 is ENHRY and CDR2 is SYGVKD. The CDR3 sequence is CAISGTGERETQYF. The CDR3, as DNA: TGTGCCATCAGTGGCACAGGGGAACGGGAGACCCAGTACTTC.

This clone has only a few counts. The V call is TRBV7-2, the J call TRBJ1-3, with 11 bases that match TRBD1. V lost 1 base to trimming and J lost 7 bases; unmatched junction nucleotides: 3. There are 15 residues in the CDR3. CDR1 is SGHTA and CDR2 is FQGNSA in the germline V gene. CDR3 in amino acids: CASSLDRTGGNTIYF. CDR3 nucleotides: TGTGCCAGCAGCTTAGATAGGACAGGGGGCAACACCATATATTTT.

The CDR3 region is CASQGQAGLNEQFF. Written as DNA, the CDR3 is TGTGCCAGCCAGGGACAGGCGGGATTGAATGAGCAGTTCTTC. The rearrangement uses TRBV7-3 and TRBJ2-1; 8 nucleotides match TRBD1. Germline V gene sequence: CDR1 SGHTA, CDR2 FQGTGA. Trimming cost V 8 bases and J 7 bases; bases outside gene matches: 10. This CDR3 is built from 14 residues.

The rearrangement links TRBV29-1 to TRBJ2-2; D is undetermined. The CDR3 spans 14 residues. Trimming left V 6 bases short and J 0 bases short, with 11 bases between. Germline V CDR1 and CDR2: SQVTM, ANQGSEA. In nucleotides, the CDR3 is TGCAGCGTGAAGGCGGTAACGAACACCGGGGAGCTGTTTTTT. Encoded protein: CSVKAVTNTGELFF.

The CDR3 DNA is TGTGCCAGTAGCCCACTCGGGGCCAAAAACATTCAGTACTTC. Translation gives CASSPLGAKNIQYF. The gene calls are TRBV19 and TRBJ2-4, with no clear D. The CDR3 runs to 14 residues. Germline loops: CDR1 LNHDA, CDR2 SQIVND (reference sequence). V lost 6 bases, J lost 1 base, and 10 bases lay in between.

The rearrangement links TRBV18 to TRBJ2-7, with TRBD2 as a possible D gene (7 bases). V lost 3 bases to trimming and J lost 7 bases, with 10 bases between them. The V gene's germline CDR1 is KGHSH and CDR2 LQKENI. The CDR3 covers 12 residues. DNA of the CDR3: TGTGCCAGCTCACCGGGAGGGGGAGAGCAGTACTTC. It specifies CASSPGGGEQYF.

The chain employs TRBV28 and TRBJ2-1; 8 bases line up with TRBD2. The CDR3 loop spans 17 amino acids. CDR1 and CDR2 from the germline V gene are MDHEN and SYDVKM. With 7 bases clipped from V and 7 bases from J, the junction kept 18 bases outside the gene matches. In nucleotides, the CDR3 is TGTGCCAGCACCAAGATAGGACTAGCTTTGACGTGGAATGAGCAGTTCTTC. The encoded protein is CASTKIGLALTWNEQFF.

The chain carries TRBV28 and TRBJ1-4; D is undetermined. CDR1 is MDHEN and CDR2 is SYDVKM in the germline V gene. The V end lost 6 bases, the J end lost 10 bases, and 27 bases lay between the germline ends. The CDR3 has 17 amino acids. The CDR3 DNA follows: TGTGCCAGCAGGGCCCCGACGGCCGGGGAGGTTGTCGGAAAACTGTTTTTT. Translation gives CASRAPTAGEVVGKLFF.